Described below is a single T cell receptor beta chain sequence and its context. Its antigen is unidentified. Read data end 3 residues before the CDR3 end; the end is taken from the germline J gene. These data belong to a study of T cells in women clearing cervical HPV infection. Overall study results and limits: A classifier using richness and V gene abundances reached an AUC of approximately 0.79.

In germline, CDR1 is SGHTA, CDR2 FQGNSA. This CDR3 comprises 14 residues. V shed 2 bases, J shed 7 bases, and the junction held 3 bases outside the gene matches. Produced via immunoSEQ multiplex PCR; TCRdb's table is partial and in-frame only. Recorded for this sample: about 19,000 clones. All donors had a single incident cervical HPV16 infection, not prevalent. Dot-blot hybridization genotyped cervical HPV amplified with MY09/MY11 PCR. The sequence came from a woman aged 18-70 years with a cervical HPV16 infection that either progressed to CIN3+ or cleared (not recorded which). V gene TRBV7-2 combines with J gene TRBJ2-1; 9 bases match TRBD1. The sample was blood buffy coat. The sequenced CDR3 bases are TGTGCCAGCAGCTTAATTGACAGGGGGAATGAG. It yields the protein CASSLIDRGNE. The whole CDR3 sequence is CASSLIDRGNEQFF.